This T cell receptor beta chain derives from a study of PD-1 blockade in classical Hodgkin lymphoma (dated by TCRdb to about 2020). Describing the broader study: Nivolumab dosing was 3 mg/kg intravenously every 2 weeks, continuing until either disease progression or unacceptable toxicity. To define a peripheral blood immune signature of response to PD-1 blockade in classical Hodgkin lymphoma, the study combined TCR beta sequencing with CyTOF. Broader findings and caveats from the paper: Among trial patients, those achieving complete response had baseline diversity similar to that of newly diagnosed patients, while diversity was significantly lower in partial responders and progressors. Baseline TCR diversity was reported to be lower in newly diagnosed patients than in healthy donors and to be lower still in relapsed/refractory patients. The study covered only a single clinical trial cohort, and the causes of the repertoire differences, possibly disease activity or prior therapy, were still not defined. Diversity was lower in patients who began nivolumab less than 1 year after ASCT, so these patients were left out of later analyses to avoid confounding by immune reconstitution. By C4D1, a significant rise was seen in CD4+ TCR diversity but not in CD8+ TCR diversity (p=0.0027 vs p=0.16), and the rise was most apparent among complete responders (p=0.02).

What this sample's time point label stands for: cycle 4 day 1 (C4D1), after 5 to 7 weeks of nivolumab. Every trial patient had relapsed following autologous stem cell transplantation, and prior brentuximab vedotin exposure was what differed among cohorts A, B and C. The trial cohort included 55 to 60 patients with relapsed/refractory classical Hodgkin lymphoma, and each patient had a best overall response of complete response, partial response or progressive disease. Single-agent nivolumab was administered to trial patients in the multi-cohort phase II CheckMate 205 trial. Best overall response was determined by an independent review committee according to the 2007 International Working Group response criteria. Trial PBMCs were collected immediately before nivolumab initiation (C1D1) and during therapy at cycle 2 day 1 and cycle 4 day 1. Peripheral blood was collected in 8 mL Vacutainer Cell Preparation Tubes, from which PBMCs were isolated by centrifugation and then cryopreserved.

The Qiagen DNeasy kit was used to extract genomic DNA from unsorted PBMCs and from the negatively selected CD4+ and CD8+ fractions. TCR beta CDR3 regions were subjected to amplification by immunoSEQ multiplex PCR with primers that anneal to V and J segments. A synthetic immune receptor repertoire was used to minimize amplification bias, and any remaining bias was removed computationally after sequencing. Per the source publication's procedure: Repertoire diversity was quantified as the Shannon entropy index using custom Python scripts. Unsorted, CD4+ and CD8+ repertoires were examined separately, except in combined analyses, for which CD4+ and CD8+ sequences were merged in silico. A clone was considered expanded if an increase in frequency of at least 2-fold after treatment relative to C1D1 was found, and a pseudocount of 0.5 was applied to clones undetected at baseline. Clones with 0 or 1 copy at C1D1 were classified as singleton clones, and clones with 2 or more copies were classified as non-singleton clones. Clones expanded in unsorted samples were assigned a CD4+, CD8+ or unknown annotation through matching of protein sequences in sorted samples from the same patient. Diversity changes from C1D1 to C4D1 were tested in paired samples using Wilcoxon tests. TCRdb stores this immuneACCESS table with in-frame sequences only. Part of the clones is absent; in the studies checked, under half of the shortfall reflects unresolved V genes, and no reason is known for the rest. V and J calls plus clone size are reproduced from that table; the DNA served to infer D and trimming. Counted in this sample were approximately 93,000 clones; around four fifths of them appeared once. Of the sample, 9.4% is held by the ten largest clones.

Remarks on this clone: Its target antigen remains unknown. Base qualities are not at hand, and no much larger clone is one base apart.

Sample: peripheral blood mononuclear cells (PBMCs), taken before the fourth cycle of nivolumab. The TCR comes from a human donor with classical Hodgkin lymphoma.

CDR3 reads: CASSEGGEETQYF. The DNA sequence is given as TGTGCCAGCAGTGAGGGCGGGGAAGAGACCCAGTACTTC. Recombination connected TRBV25-1 to TRBJ2-5; a tentative D match to TRBD2 spans 6 bases. From cysteine to phenylalanine, the CDR3 is 13 amino acids long. CDR3 DNA only is kept here, 39 bases in frame from base 1. V is reduced by 3 bases and J by 3 bases, leaving a spacing of 8 bases between them. Reading the germline V gene gives CDR1 MGHDK and CDR2 SYGVNS.